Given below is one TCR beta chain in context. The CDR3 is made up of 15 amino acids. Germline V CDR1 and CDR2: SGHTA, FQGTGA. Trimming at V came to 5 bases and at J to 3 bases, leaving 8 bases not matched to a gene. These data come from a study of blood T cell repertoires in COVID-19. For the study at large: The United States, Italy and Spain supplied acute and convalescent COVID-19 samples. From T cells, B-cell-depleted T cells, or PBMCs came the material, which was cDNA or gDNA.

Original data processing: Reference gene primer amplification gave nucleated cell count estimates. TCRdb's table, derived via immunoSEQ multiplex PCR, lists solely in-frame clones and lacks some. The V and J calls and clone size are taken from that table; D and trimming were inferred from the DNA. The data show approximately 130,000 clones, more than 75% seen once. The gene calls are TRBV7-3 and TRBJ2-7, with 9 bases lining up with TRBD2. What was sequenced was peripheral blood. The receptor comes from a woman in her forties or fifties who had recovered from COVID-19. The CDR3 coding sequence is TGTGCCAGCAGCAGCGGGGGGCTAGCCTTCTACGAGCAGTACTTC. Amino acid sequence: CASSSGGLAFYEQYF.